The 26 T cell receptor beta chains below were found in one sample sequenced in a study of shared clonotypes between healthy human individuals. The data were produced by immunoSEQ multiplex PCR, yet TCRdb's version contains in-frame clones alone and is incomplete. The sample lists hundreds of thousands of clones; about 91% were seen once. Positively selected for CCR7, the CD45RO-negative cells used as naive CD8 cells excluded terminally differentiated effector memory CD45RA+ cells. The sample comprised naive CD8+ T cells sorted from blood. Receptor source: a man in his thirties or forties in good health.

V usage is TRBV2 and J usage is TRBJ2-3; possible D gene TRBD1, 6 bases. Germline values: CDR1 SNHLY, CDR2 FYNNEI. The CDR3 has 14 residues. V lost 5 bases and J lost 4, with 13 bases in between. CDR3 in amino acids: CASSWQGRADTQYF. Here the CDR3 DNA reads TGTGCCAGCAGTTGGCAGGGGCGGGCAGATACGCAGTATTTT.

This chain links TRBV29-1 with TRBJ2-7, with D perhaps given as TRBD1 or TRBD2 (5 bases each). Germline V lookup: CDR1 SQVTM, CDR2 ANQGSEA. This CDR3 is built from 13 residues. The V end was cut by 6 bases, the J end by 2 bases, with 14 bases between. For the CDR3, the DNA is TGCAGCGTCCCCGGGACCACCCCCTACGAGCAGTACTTC. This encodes CSVPGTTPYEQYF.

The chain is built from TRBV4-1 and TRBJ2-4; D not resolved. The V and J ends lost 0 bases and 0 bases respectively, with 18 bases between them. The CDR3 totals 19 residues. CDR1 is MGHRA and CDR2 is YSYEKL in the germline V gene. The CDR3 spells CASSQDLRRRILAKNIQYF. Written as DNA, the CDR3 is TGCGCCAGCAGCCAAGATCTTCGTAGGCGGATACTAGCCAAAAACATTCAGTACTTC.

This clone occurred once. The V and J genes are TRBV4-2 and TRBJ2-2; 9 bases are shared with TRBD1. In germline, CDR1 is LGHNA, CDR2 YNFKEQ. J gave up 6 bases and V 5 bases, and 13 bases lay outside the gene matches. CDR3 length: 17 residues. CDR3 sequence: CASSLGPGQGVPGELFF. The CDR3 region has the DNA TGTGCCAGCAGCTTGGGTCCGGGACAGGGCGTCCCCGGGGAGCTGTTTTTT.

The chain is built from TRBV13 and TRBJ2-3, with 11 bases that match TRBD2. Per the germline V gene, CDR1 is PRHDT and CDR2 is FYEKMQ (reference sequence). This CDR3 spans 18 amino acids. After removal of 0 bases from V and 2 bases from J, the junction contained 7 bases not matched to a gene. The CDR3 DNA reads TGTGCCAGCAGCTTAGGCATTTTAGCGGGAGGGCCCACAGATACGCAGTATTTT. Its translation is CASSLGILAGGPTDTQYF. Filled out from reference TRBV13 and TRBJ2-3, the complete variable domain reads AAGVIQSPRHLIKEKRETATLKCYPIPRHDTVYWYQQGPGQDPQFLISFYEKMQSDKGSIPDRFSAQQFSDYHSELNMSSLELGDSALYFCASSLGILAGGPTDTQYFGPGTRLTVL.

In DNA, the CDR3 is TGTGCCAGCAGCCCGGAACCAGGGGGCGTATATGAGCAGTTCTTC. This encodes CASSPEPGGVYEQFF. This rearrangement joins TRBV7-7 to TRBJ2-1, with 8 bases that match TRBD1. The CDR3 totals 15 residues. The V gene's germline CDR1 is SSHAT and CDR2 FNYEAQ (reference sequence). The ends lost 5 bases at V and 8 bases at J; junction bases unmatched: 11.

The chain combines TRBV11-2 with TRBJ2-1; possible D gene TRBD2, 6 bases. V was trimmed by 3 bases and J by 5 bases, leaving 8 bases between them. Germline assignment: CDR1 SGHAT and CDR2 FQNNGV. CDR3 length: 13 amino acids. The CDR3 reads CASSLTSNNEQFF. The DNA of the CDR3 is TGTGCCAGCAGCTTGACTAGTAACAATGAGCAGTTCTTC.

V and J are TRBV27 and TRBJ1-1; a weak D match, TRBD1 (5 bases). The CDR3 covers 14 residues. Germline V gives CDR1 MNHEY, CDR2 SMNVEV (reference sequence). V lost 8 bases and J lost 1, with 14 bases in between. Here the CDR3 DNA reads TGTGCCAGCCTGGGGGGACTGCGGAACACTGAAGCTTTCTTT. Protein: CASLGGLRNTEAFF.

In DNA form, the CDR3 reads TGTGCCACAGCCCAGGGGGACTATGGCTACACCTTC. Translating gives CATAQGDYGYTF. The chain has TRBV15 and TRBJ1-2, with TRBD1 identical over 7 bases. The trim removed 9 bases at V and 3 bases at J, leaving 4 bases unmatched. Germline assignment: CDR1 LNHNV and CDR2 YYDKDF (reference sequence). The CDR3 loop spans 12 amino acids.

The CDR3 nucleotides are TGCGCCAGCAGCTTGGGACAGGGTCTATCACACAATGAGCAGTTCTTC. It encodes CASSLGQGLSHNEQFF. V is TRBV5-1 and J is TRBJ2-1; 7 bases map to TRBD1. This CDR3 spans 16 amino acids. The germline V gene encodes CDR1 SGHRS and CDR2 YFSETQ. The V and J ends lost 0 bases and 5 bases, in that order; junction bases with no gene match: 8.

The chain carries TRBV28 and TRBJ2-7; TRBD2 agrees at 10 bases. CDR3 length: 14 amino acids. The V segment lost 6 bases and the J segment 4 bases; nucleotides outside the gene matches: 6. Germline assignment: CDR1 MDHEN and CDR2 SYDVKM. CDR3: CASRPGLAAYEQYF. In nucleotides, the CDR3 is TGTGCCAGCAGACCCGGACTAGCGGCTTACGAGCAGTACTTC. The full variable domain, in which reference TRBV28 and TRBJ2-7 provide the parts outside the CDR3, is DVKVTQSSRYLVKRTGEKVFLECVQDMDHENMFWYRQDPGLGLRLIYFSYDVKMKEKGDIPEGYSVSREKKERFSLILESASTNQTSMYLCASRPGLAAYEQYFGPGTRLTVT.

The chain's CDR3 is CASSFRDSAASGANVLTF. The CDR3 DNA follows: TGCGCCAGCAGCTTCCGGGACAGTGCCGCTTCTGGGGCCAACGTCCTGACTTTC. The chain carries TRBV5-1 and TRBJ2-6, with TRBD1 matching 7 bases. The CDR3 has 18 residues. V dropped 2 bases and J dropped 1; count of bases not matched to a gene: 9. CDR1 is SGHRS, CDR2 YFSETQ, per germline.

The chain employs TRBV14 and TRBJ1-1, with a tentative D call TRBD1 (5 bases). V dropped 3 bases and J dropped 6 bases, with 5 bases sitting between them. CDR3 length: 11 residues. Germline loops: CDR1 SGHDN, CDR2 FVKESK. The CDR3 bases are TGTGCCAGCAGCCAGGGGCCTGAAGCTTTCTTT. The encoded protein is CASSQGPEAFF.

The CDR3 coding sequence is TGTGCCAGCAGCTTAGATGGGACTAGCGTTGTCGGGCAGTATTTT. Encoded protein: CASSLDGTSVVGQYF. The genes are TRBV7-2 and TRBJ2-3, with 10 bases lining up with TRBD2. In germline, CDR1 is SGHTA, CDR2 FQGNSA. The CDR3 contains 15 residues. With 1 base clipped from V and 11 bases from J, the junction kept 9 bases outside the gene matches. Together with reference TRBV7-2 and TRBJ2-3, the CDR3 gives the full variable domain: GAGVSQSPSNKVTEKGKDVELRCDPISGHTALYWYRQSLGQGLEFLIYFQGNSAPDKSGLPSDRFSAERTGGSVSTLTIQRTQQEDSAVYLCASSLDGTSVVGQYFGPGTRLTVL.

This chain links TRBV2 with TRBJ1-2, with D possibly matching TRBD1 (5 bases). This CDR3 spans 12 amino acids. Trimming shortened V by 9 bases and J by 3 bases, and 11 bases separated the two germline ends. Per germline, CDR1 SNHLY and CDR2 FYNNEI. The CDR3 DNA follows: TGTGCCAGTACCGGGGCTGACTATGGCTACACCTTC. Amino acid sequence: CASTGADYGYTF.

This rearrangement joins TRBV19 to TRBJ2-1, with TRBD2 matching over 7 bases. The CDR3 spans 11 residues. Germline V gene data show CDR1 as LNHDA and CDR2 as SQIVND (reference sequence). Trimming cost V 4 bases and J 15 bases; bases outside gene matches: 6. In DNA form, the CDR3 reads TGTGCCAGTAGTAAGCTAGCGGAAACGTTCTTC. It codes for CASSKLAETFF.

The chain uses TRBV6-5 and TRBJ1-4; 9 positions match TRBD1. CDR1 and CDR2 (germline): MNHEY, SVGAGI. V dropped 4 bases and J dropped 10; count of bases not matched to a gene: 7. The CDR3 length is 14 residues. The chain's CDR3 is CASSSSDRGGKLFF. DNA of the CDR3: TGTGCCAGCAGTTCATCGGACAGGGGAGGAAAACTGTTTTTT.

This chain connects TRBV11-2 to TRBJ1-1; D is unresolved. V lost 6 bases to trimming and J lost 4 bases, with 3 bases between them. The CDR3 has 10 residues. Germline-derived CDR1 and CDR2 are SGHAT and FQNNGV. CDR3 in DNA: TGTGCCAGCAGGGGCACTGAAGCTTTCTTT. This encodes CASRGTEAFF.

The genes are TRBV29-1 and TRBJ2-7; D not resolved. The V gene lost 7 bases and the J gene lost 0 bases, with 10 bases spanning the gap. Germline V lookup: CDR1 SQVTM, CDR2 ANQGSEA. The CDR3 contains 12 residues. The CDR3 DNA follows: TGCAGCGGTAGTTGGGGCTCCTACGAGCAGTACTTC. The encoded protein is CSGSWGSYEQYF.

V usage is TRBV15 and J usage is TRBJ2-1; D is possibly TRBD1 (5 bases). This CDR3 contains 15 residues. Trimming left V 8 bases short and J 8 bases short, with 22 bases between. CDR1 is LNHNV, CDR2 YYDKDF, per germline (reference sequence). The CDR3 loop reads CATSLNRGAVDEQFF. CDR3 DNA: TGTGCCACCTCCCTGAATAGGGGCGCGGTGGATGAGCAGTTCTTC. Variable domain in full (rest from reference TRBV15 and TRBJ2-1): DAMVIQNPRYQVTQFGKPVTLSCSQTLNHNVMYWYQQKSSQAPKLLFHYYDKDFNNEADTPDNFQSRRPNTSFCFLDIRSPGLGDTAMYLCATSLNRGAVDEQFFGPGTRLTVL.

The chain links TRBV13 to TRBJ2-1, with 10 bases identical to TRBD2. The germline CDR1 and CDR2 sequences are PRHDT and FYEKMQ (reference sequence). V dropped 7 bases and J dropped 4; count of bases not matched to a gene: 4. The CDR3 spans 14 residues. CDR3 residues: CASNRAGGYNEQFF. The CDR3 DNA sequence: TGTGCCAGCAATCGAGCGGGAGGGTACAATGAGCAGTTCTTC.

In DNA, the CDR3 is TGTGCCAGCAGTTCAATGACTAGCGGACGCACAGATACGCAGTATTTT. It is translated as CASSSMTSGRTDTQYF. V gene TRBV7-9 combines with J gene TRBJ2-3; 9 positions agree with TRBD2. V shed 6 bases, J shed 1 base, and the junction held 8 bases outside the gene matches. The germline CDR1 and CDR2 sequences are SEHNR and FQNEAQ (reference sequence). The CDR3 sequence is 16 residues long.

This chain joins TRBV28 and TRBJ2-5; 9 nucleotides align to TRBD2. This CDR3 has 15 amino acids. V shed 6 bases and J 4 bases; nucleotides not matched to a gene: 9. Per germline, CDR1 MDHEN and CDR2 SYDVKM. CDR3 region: CASSSVLGLAETQYF. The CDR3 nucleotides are TGTGCCAGCAGCTCAGTCCTGGGACTAGCAGAGACCCAGTACTTC.

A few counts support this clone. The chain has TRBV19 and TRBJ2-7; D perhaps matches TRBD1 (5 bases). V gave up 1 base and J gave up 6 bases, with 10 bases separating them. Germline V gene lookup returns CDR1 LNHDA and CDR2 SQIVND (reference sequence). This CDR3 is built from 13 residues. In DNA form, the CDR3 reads TGTGCCAGTAGTATAGTCGCCAGGGCCGAGCAGTACTTC. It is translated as CASSIVARAEQYF.

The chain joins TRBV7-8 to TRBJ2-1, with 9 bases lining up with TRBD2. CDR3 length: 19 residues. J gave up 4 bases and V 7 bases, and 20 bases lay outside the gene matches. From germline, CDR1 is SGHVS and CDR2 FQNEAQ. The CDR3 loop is CASTSLGTSTEGVYNEQFF. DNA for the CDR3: TGTGCCAGCACTTCACTCGGGACTAGCACCGAAGGGGTTTACAATGAGCAGTTCTTC.

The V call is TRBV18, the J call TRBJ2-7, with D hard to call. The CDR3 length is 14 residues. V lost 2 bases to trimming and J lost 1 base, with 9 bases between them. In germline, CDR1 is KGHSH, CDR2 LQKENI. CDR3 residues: CASSPGPYSYEQYF. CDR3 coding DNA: TGTGCCAGCTCACCAGGCCCCTATTCCTACGAGCAGTACTTC.